This T cell receptor beta chain was captured by sequencing in a study of blood T cell repertoires in COVID-19. Between the trimmed V and J ends, which lost 3 bases and 2 bases, there was a span of 10 bases. This CDR3 comprises 14 residues. Looked up from germline, CDR1 is KGHDR and CDR2 is SFDVKD. Sequencing was performed with immunoSEQ multiplex PCR; in TCRdb, only in-frame clones are kept and a portion is missing. The sample shows about 49,000 clones, approximately 90% of them seen only once. This receptor was identified in a man in his forties with active COVID-19. The sequenced sample was peripheral blood. The chain uses TRBV24-1 and TRBJ2-7, with D perhaps TRBD2 (6 bases). The CDR3 loop reads CATSDTRGPYEQYF. For the CDR3, the DNA is TGTGCCACCAGTGATACGCGGGGACCCTACGAGCAGTACTTC.